The T cell receptor beta chain under discussion was sequenced for a study of blood T cell repertoires in COVID-19. All enrollees were roughly 18 to 100 years old and from fewer than 30 US areas. Donors were grouped by their self-reported clinical history. Cohort 3 donors counted as recovered after two negative PCRs, clearance, or resolved symptoms. Some clones are missing from TCRdb's copy, which holds only in-frame ones; the method was immunoSEQ multiplex PCR. This table holds over 150,000 clones, 75% to 90% found once. Per germline, CDR1 MNHEY and CDR2 SVGAGI. This CDR3 contains 14 residues. Deletions cut 6 bases from V and 2 bases from J, with 13 bases between.

This sequence originates from a woman aged 25-40 years who had recovered from COVID-19. Material: PBMCs or T cells enriched from blood (not recorded which). This chain connects TRBV6-5 to TRBJ1-1; D not certain. The CDR3 bases are TGTGCCAGCAGGCCGGGTCCTCATAACACTGAAGCTTTCTTT. Protein product: CASRPGPHNTEAFF.